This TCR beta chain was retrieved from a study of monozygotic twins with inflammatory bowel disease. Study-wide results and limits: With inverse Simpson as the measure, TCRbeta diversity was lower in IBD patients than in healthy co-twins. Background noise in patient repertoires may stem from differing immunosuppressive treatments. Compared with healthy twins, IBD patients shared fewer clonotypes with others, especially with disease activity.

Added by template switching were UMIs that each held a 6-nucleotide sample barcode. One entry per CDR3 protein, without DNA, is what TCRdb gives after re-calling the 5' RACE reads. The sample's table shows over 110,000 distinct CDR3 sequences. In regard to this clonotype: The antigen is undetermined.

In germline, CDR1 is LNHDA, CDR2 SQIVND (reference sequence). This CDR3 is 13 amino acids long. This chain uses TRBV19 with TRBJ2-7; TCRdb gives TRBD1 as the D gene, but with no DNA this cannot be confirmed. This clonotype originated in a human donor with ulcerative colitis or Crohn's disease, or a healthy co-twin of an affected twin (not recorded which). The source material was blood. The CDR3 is CASGGQATYEQYF. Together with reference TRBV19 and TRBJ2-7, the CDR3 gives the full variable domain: DGGITQSPKYLFRKEGQNVTLSCEQNLNHDAMYWYRQDPGQGLRLIYYSQIVNDFQKGDIAEGYSVSREKKESFPLTVTSAQKNPTAFYLCASGGQATYEQYFGPGTRLTVT.